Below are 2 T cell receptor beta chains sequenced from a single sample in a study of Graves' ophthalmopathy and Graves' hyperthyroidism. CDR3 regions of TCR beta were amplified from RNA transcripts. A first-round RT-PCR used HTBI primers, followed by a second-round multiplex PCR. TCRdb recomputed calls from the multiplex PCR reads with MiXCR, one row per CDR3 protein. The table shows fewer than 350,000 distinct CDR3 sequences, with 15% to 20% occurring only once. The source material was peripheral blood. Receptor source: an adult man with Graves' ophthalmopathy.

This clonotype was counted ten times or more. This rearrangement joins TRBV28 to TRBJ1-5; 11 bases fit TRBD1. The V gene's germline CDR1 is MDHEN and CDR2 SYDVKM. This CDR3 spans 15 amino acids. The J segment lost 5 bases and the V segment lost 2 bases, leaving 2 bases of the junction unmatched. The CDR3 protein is CASSLRDRGYQPQHF. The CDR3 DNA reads TGTGCCAGCAGTTTACGGGACAGGGGGTATCAGCCCCAGCATTTT. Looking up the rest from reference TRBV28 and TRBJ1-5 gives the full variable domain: DVKVTQSSRYLVKRTGEKVFLECVQDMDHENMFWYRQDPGLGLRLIYFSYDVKMKEKGDIPEGYSVSREKKERFSLILESASTNQTSMYLCASSLRDRGYQPQHFGDGTRLSIL.

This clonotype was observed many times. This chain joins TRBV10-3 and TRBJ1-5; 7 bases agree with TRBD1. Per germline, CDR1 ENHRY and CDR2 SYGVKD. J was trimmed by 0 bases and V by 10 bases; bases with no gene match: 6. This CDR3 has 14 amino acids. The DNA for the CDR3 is TGTGCCAGTGGGACAGCCTATAGCAATCAGCCCCAGCATTTT. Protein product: CASGTAYSNQPQHF.